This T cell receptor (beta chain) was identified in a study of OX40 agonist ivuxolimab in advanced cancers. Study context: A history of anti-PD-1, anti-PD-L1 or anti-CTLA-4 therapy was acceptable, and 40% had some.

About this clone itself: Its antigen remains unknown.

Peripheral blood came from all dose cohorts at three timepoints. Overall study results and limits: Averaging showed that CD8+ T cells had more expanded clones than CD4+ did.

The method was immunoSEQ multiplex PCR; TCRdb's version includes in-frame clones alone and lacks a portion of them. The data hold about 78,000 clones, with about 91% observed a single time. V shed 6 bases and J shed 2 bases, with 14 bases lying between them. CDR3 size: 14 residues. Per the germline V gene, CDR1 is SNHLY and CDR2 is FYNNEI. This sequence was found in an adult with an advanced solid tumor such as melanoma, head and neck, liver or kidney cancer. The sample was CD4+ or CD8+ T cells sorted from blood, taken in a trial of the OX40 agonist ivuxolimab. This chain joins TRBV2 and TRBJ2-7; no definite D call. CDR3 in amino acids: CASRRTDLTYEQYF. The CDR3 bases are TGTGCCAGCAGACGGACCGATCTGACCTACGAGCAGTACTTC.